These T cell receptor beta chains were read from a single sample in a study of CD8+ T cells in alopecia areata. The data were produced by immunoSEQ multiplex PCR, yet TCRdb's version contains in-frame clones alone and is incomplete. The sample has 110,000 to 150,000 clones, roughly 50% seen once; the top ten hold roughly 15%. The sample in question was CD8+ T cells sorted from blood, obtained at week 4, from a patient treated with tofacitinib. The receptors shown here come from a human donor with alopecia areata. CDR3s include the opening cysteine and the closing phenylalanine or tryptophan. A D gene is named only where the DNA matches it firmly. Some rows have no size entry. The others give once, few or many, or a class for an expanded clone.

J gene | clone size | D gene | V gene | CDR3 protein | CDR3 DNA
TRBJ2-7 | NA | NA | TRBV5-1 | CASSFSGPRYEQYF | TGCGCCAGCAGCTTCTCGGGGCCAAGGTACGAGCAGTACTTC
TRBJ2-7 | NA | NA | TRBV2 | CASSLRYYEQYF | TGTGCCAGCAGCTTGCGGTACTACGAGCAGTACTTC
TRBJ1-5 | NA | NA | TRBV7-2 | CASSLTGNQPQHF | TGTGCCAGCAGCCTGACAGGAAATCAGCCCCAGCATTTT
TRBJ1-6 | few | NA | TRBV7-9 | CASSWDNSPLHF | TGTGCCAGCAGCTGGGATAATTCACCCCTCCACTTT
TRBJ1-1 | few | TRBD1 | TRBV5-4 | CASTLRTGEAFF | TGTGCCAGCACCCTGAGGACAGGTGAAGCTTTCTTT
TRBJ1-2 | NA | NA | TRBV6-1 | CASSPDFVPNYGYTF | TGTGCCAGCAGTCCCGACTTCGTCCCCAACTATGGCTACACCTTC
TRBJ2-3 | NA | NA | TRBV15 | CATSSGPDTQYF | TGTGCCACCAGCAGTGGGCCAGATACGCAGTATTTT
TRBJ2-1 | NA | TRBD1 | TRBV5-4 | CASSSGTVEDNEQFF | TGTGCCAGCAGCTCCGGGACAGTGGAGGACAATGAGCAGTTCTTC
TRBJ2-1 | NA | TRBD1 | TRBV29-1 | CSVEELEGANNEQFF | TGCAGCGTTGAAGAACTTGAGGGGGCGAACAATGAGCAGTTCTTC
TRBJ2-7 | few | NA | TRBV7-2 | CASSLVAGIYEQYF | TGTGCCAGCAGCTTAGTAGCAGGGATATACGAGCAGTACTTC
TRBJ2-2 | few | NA | TRBV12-5 | CASGFETLGELFF | TGTGCTAGTGGTTTTGAGACCCTCGGGGAGCTGTTTTTT
TRBJ2-3 | NA | TRBD1 | TRBV29-1 | CSGGTVNTDTQYF | TGCAGCGGAGGGACAGTCAACACAGATACGCAGTATTTT
TRBJ2-1 | NA | NA | TRBV30 | CAWRDRHIRPEQFF | TGTGCCTGGAGGGACCGACATATAAGGCCTGAGCAGTTCTTC
TRBJ1-1 | NA | TRBD1 | TRBV10-1 | CASRLRDRDTEAFF | TGCGCCAGCAGACTCCGGGACAGGGACACTGAAGCTTTCTTT
TRBJ1-2 | NA | NA | TRBV2 | CASSEEIRGGLDGYTF | TGTGCCAGCAGTGAAGAAATAAGGGGAGGGTTGGATGGCTACACCTTC